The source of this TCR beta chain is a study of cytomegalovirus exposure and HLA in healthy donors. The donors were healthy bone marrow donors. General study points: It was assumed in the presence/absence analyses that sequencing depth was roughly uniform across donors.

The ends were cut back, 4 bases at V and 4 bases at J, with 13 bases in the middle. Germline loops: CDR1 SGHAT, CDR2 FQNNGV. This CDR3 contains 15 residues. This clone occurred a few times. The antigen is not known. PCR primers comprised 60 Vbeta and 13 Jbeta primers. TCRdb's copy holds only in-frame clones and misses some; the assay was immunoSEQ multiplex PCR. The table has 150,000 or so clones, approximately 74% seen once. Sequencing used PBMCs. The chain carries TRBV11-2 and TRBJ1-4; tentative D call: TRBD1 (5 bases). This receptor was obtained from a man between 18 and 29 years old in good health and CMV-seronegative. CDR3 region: CASSSTTTDNEKLFF. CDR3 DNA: TGTGCCAGCAGCTCTACCACGACAGATAATGAAAAACTGTTTTTT. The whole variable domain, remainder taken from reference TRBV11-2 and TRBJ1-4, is EAGVAQSPRYKIIEKRQSVAFWCNPISGHATLYWYQQILGQGPKLLIQFQNNGVVDDSQLPKDRFSAERLKGVDSTLKIQPAKLEDSAVYLCASSSTTTDNEKLFFGSGTQLSVL.